Listed here are 5 T cell receptor beta chains from one sample, sequenced in a study of T cell responses to AZD1222 COVID-19 vaccine. Method: immunoSEQ multiplex PCR; TCRdb's copy keeps in-frame clones and lacks some. The sample records around 120,000 clones, roughly 91% being singletons. This sample comprised peripheral blood, obtained 28 days after the second AZD1222 dose. These receptors all come from an adult who received the AZD1222 COVID-19 vaccine.

The rearrangement joins TRBV5-6 to TRBJ2-7; D tentatively fits TRBD1 or TRBD2 (5 bases each). The CDR3 is 14 residues long. The V gene's germline CDR1 is SGHDT and CDR2 YYEEEE. Trimming took 3 bases from V and 3 from J, leaving 13 bases between them. The CDR3 loop reads CASSYGDGNYEQYF. In DNA form, the CDR3 reads TGTGCCAGCAGCTACGGGGACGGAAACTACGAGCAGTACTTC.

V is TRBV19 and J is TRBJ2-7; D possibly corresponds to TRBD1 (6 bases). Germline V CDR1 and CDR2: LNHDA, SQIVND (reference sequence). This CDR3 is built from 14 residues. Trimming stripped 4 bases from V and 3 bases from J, with 13 bases between. This CDR3 is CASSRTGTNYEQYF. The CDR3 DNA sequence: TGTGCCAGTAGTAGAACCGGGACAAACTACGAGCAGTACTTC.

The rearrangement joins TRBV9 to TRBJ1-2; the D is unclear. V was trimmed by 0 bases and J by 6 bases, leaving 6 bases between them. The CDR3 runs to 12 residues. Per the germline V gene, CDR1 is SGDLS and CDR2 is YYNGEE. In nucleotides, the CDR3 is TGTGCCAGCAGCGTAGGCGGTCATGGCTACACCTTC. It specifies CASSVGGHGYTF.

V usage is TRBV7-3 and J usage is TRBJ1-1, with TRBD1 matching over 7 bases. Germline CDR1 reads SGHTA; CDR2 reads FQGTGA. J lost 4 bases, V lost 2 bases, and 4 bases had no gene match. The CDR3 contains 14 residues. The CDR3 DNA reads as TGTGCCAGCAGCTTACTCCCAGGGGGCACTGAAGCTTTCTTT. Protein product: CASSLLPGGTEAFF.

V gene TRBV10-3 combines with J gene TRBJ2-3; TRBD1 matches 7 bases. This CDR3 spans 13 amino acids. Trimming removed 7 bases from V and 1 base from J; junction bases left unmatched: 2. The germline gives CDR1 ENHRY, CDR2 SYGVKD. The CDR3 is CAITGQGTDTQYF. The CDR3 nucleotides read TGTGCCATCACTGGACAGGGCACAGATACGCAGTATTTT.